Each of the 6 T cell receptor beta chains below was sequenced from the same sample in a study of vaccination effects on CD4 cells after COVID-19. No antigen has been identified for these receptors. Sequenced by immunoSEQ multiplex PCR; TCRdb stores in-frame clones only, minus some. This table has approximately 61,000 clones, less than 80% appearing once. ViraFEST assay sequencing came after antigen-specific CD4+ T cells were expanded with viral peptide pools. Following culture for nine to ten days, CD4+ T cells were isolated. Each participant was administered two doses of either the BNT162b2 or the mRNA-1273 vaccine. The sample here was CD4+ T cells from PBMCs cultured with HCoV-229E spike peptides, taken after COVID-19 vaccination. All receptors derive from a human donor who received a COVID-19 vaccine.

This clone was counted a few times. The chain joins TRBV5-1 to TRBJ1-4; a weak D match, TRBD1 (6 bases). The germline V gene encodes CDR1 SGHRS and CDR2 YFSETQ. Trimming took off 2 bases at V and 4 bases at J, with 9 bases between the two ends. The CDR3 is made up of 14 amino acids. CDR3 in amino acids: CASSFTDSNEKLFF. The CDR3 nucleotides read TGCGCCAGCAGCTTTACGGACAGTAATGAAAAACTGTTTTTT.

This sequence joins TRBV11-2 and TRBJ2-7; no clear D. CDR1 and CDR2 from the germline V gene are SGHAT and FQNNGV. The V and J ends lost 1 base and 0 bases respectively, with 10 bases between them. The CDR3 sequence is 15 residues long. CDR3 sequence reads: CASSLGSSPSYEQYV. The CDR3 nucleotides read TGTGCCAGCAGCTTAGGCAGCAGCCCCTCCTACGAGCAGTACGTC.

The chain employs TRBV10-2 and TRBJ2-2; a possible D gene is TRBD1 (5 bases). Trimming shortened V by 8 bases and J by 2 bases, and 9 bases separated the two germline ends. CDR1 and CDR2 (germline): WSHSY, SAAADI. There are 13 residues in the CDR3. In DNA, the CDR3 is TGCGCCAGCCATCAGGGAAACACCGGGGAGCTGTTTTTT. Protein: CASHQGNTGELFF.

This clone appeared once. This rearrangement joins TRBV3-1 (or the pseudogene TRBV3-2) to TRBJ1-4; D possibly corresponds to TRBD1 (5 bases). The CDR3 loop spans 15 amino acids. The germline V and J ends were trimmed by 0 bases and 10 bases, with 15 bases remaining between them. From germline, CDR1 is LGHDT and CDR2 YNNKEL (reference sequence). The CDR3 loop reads CASSQEDSGLGKLFF. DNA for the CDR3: TGTGCCAGCAGCCAAGAAGACTCGGGGCTGGGAAAACTGTTTTTT.

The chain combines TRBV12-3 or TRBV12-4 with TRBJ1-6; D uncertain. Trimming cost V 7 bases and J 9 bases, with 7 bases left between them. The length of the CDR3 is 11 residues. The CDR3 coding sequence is TGTGCCAGCAAAGGCAGTTCACCCCTCCACTTT. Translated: CASKGSSPLHF.

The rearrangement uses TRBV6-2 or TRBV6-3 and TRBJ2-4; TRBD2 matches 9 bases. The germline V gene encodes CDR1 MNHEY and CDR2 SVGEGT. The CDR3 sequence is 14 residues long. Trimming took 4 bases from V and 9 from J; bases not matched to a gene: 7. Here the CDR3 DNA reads TGTGCCAGCAGTTTTGCGGGGGGGCCGGGCATTCAGTACTTC. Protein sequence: CASSFAGGPGIQYF.